Below, 19 T cell receptor beta chains from the same sample are listed, as sequenced in a study of CD8+CD57+ T cells in acquired aplastic anemia. Those patients picked for sequencing had displayed CD8+CD57+ cell expansion on flow cytometry. Both TCR beta VDJ combination and CDR3 sequence profiling were carried out. Genomic DNA was the template for this profiling. TCRdb fed the reads into MiXCR, producing one record per CDR3 protein. The sample has a few hundred thousand distinct CDR3 sequences; less than 35% are singletons. Sequences were obtained from sorted CD4+, CD8+, or CD8+CD57+ T cells (not recorded which) from PBMCs. The source of these receptors is a human donor with aplastic anemia.

V and J are TRBV7-2 and TRBJ1-6, with 8 bases aligning to TRBD1. Germline CDR1 and CDR2: SGHTA and FQGNSA. Trimming cost V 2 bases and J 6 bases; bases outside gene matches: 3. CDR3 size: 15 residues. The CDR3 region has the DNA TGTGCCAGCAGCTTACAGGGGGCCGCTAATTCACCCCTCCACTTT. Protein: CASSLQGAANSPLHF.

The genes are TRBV19 and TRBJ1-2; D call uncertain. Deletions cut 6 bases from V and 3 bases from J, with 11 bases between. CDR3 size: 13 residues. From germline, CDR1 is LNHDA and CDR2 SQIVND (reference sequence). CDR3 nucleotide sequence: TGTGCCAGTAGCATCCGTGGGGACTATGGCTACACCTTC. This encodes CASSIRGDYGYTF.

This clonotype has only a few counts. Compared with germline, one end of the junction differs, possibly owing to a read error. The J gene is TRBJ1-1, the V gene TRBV7-2; D is undetermined. The CDR3 is 13 residues long. Germline loops: CDR1 SGHTA, CDR2 FQGNSA. The CDR3 loop is CASSQPGNTEAFF. CDR3 nucleotides: TGCGCCAGCAGCCAACCAGGGAACACTGAAGCTTTCTTT.

This chain links TRBV12-3 or TRBV12-4 with TRBJ2-7; D is unresolved. Trimming took 4 bases from V and 0 from J, leaving 16 bases between them. The CDR3 totals 16 residues. CDR3 DNA sequence: TGTGCCAGCAGTTACGCGGACCTCTTCAGCTCCTACGAGCAGTACTTC. Its translation: CASSYADLFSSYEQYF.

The V call is TRBV25-1, the J call TRBJ2-1; no clear D gene. Germline V gene sequence: CDR1 MGHDK, CDR2 SYGVNS. The ends were cut back, 3 bases at V and 0 bases at J, with 9 bases in the middle. The CDR3 is 15 residues long. DNA for the CDR3: TGTGCCAGCAGTGAGAGGTACAGCTCCTACAATGAGCAGTTCTTC. Amino acids: CASSERYSSYNEQFF.

This clonotype was counted ten times or more. The V and J genes are TRBV29-1 and TRBJ2-7; 10 nucleotides match TRBD2. This CDR3 has 13 residues. Germline CDR1 is SQVTM and CDR2 is ANQGSEA. V lost 4 bases to trimming and J lost 5 bases; unmatched junction nucleotides: 5. This chain's CDR3 is CSVVTSGVHEQYF. The CDR3 DNA sequence: TGCAGCGTTGTAACTAGCGGGGTCCACGAGCAGTACTTC.

The V gene is TRBV20-1, the J gene TRBJ1-5; D is undetermined. The CDR3 spans 17 residues. Germline CDR1 DFQATT, CDR2 SNEGSKA (reference sequence). Trimming removed 2 bases from V and 1 base from J, with 18 bases in between. The CDR3: CSARRISGPMSNQPQHF. CDR3 in DNA: TGCAGTGCTAGAAGAATTTCCGGGCCAATGAGCAATCAGCCCCAGCATTTT.

This clonotype was seen many times. The chain couples TRBV7-8 to TRBJ1-6; D is unclear. With 2 bases removed from V and 0 bases from J, the gap between germline ends came to 5 bases. The germline gives CDR1 SGHVS, CDR2 FQNEAQ. The CDR3 has 15 amino acids. CDR3 nucleotides: TGTGCCAGCAGCTTAATGGGCTCCTATAATTCACCCCTCCACTTT. Amino acids: CASSLMGSYNSPLHF.

This clonotype was seen a few times. This rearrangement joins TRBV30 to TRBJ1-6; a weak D match, TRBD1 (6 bases). V gave up 0 bases and J gave up 4 bases, with 10 bases separating them. Germline V CDR1 and CDR2: GTSNPN, SVGIG (reference sequence). This CDR3 comprises 15 residues. The DNA for the CDR3 is TGTGCCTGGAGTGTGCAGGGGCTTTATAATTCACCCCTCCACTTT. Protein product: CAWSVQGLYNSPLHF.

A remark on this clonotype: A read error may produce the germline difference seen at one junction end. CDR3 residues: CASSRTADRVNSPLHF. For the CDR3, the DNA is TGCGCCAGCAGCCGCACAGCCGACAGGGTTAATTCGCCCCTCCACTTT. This chain uses TRBV5-1 with TRBJ1-6; TRBD1 matches at 7 bases. The CDR3 runs to 16 residues. Germline loops: CDR1 SGHRS, CDR2 YFSETQ.

CDR3 sequence: CASSMGGLDGYTF. The DNA of the CDR3 is TGTGCCAGTAGTATGGGAGGGCTGGATGGCTACACCTTC. The chain employs TRBV19 and TRBJ1-2; D gene uncertain. The CDR3 has 13 residues. CDR1 and CDR2 from the germline V gene are LNHDA and SQIVND (reference sequence). V shed 3 bases and J shed 6 bases, with 11 bases lying between them.

The chain links TRBV10-3 to TRBJ1-2; 9 bases are a match to TRBD1. This CDR3 spans 11 amino acids. The germline V gene encodes CDR1 ENHRY and CDR2 SYGVKD. The V segment lost 6 bases and the J segment 8 bases; nucleotides outside the gene matches: 1. CDR3 in DNA: TGTGCCATCAGGGACAGGGGAGGCTACACCTTC. Its protein product is CAIRDRGGYTF.

This clonotype has only one observation. The chain has TRBV6-1 and TRBJ1-4; a weak D match, TRBD1 (5 bases). Trimming removed 5 bases at V and 4 bases at J, with 11 bases between. The CDR3 contains 14 residues. CDR1 is MNHNS and CDR2 is SASEGT in the germline V gene. The CDR3 nucleotides are TGTGCCAGCAGTCCAGGGACTCGTAATGAAAAACTGTTTTTT. Protein sequence: CASSPGTRNEKLFF.

This clonotype occurred a few times. This rearrangement joins TRBV6-1 to TRBJ1-3; D ambiguous. Deletions cut 6 bases from V and 0 bases from J, with 12 bases between. Per the germline V gene, CDR1 is MNHNS and CDR2 is SASEGT. The CDR3 totals 15 residues. CDR3: CASSRTLDSGNTIYF. As DNA, the CDR3 is TGTGCCAGCAGCCGGACTCTAGACTCTGGAAACACCATATATTTT.

The chain joins TRBV4-2 to TRBJ1-1; 10 nucleotides line up with TRBD1. The CDR3 totals 16 residues. Germline loops: CDR1 LGHNA, CDR2 YNFKEQ. The J segment lost 5 bases and the V segment lost 4 bases, leaving 10 bases of the junction unmatched. CDR3 sequence (DNA): TGTGCCAGCAGCCGTCCCGGGACAGGGGTGAGAACTGAAGCTTTCTTT. It is translated as CASSRPGTGVRTEAFF.

This clonotype was seen a handful of times. The chain uses TRBV9 and TRBJ2-3; 8 nucleotides align to TRBD2. Germline trimming cut 4 bases from V and 2 bases from J; bases unmatched to any gene: 15. Germline values: CDR1 SGDLS, CDR2 YYNGEE. CDR3 length: 18 amino acids. CDR3 in amino acids: CASSNVGSTSVFTDTQYF. The CDR3 DNA is TGTGCCAGCAGCAACGTAGGGTCGACTAGCGTTTTCACAGATACGCAGTATTTT.

As concerns this clonotype: The missing conserved phenylalanine or tryptophan at the end of this CDR3 makes a read error likely. The J gene is TRBJ2-5, the V gene TRBV7-3; no clear D gene. There are 12 residues in the CDR3. V lost 5 bases and J 2 bases, leaving 6 bases between the germline ends. CDR1 is SGHTA and CDR2 is FQGTGA in the germline V gene. The CDR3 reads CASSPSQETQYL. CDR3 DNA: TGTGCCAGCAGCCCATCACAAGAGACCCAGTACCTC.

This clonotype was counted many times. In DNA form, the CDR3 reads TGCGCCAGCAGCGGAGGGACAGGGCAAGAGACCCAGTACTTC. This gives the protein CASSGGTGQETQYF. J is TRBJ2-5 and V is TRBV5-1, with TRBD1 matching 9 bases. With 4 bases clipped from V and 2 bases from J, the junction kept 3 bases outside the gene matches. CDR1 and CDR2 (germline): SGHRS, YFSETQ. This CDR3 comprises 14 residues.

This clonotype was observed many times. The chain combines TRBV20-1 with TRBJ1-2; no definite D call. Germline V CDR1 and CDR2: DFQATT, SNEGSKA (reference sequence). The CDR3 has 13 residues. With 0 bases removed from V and 8 bases from J, the gap between germline ends came to 13 bases. CDR3 nucleotides: TGCAGTGCTAGAGATCAGCCGTCCGGGGGCTACACCTTC. Its protein is CSARDQPSGGYTF.